This T cell receptor (beta chain) is from a study of blood T cell repertoires in COVID-19 (TCRdb year 2020). Describing the broader study: The collaborator samples originated in the United States, Italy and Spain and spanned the acute and convalescent phases of COVID-19. The material from the prospective study consisted of cDNA or gDNA derived from T cells, B-cell-depleted T cells, or PBMCs. Subjects who had been exposed to COVID-19, were actively infected with it, or had recovered from it provided the deeply sampled blood TCRbeta repertoires that made up the dataset. A freely available public database, intended as a resource for researchers studying the immune response to SARS-CoV-2, is where the repertoires were released. Samples were obtained from the ongoing ImmuneRACE study (first 160 participants) and from about 1,300 subjects provided by 6 global collaborators. A de-identified subject ID, COVID-19 status, age in years and sex were almost always included in the sample metadata. Where HLA class I and class II types were available, the types were taken from metadata supplied by the sample provider, not from assay-based typing. Overall study results and their limits: Clinical and demographic metadata were provided uncurated, with the amount varying by source and participant.

From the germline V gene, CDR1 is MGHRA and CDR2 is YSYEKL. Measured from the cysteine to the phenylalanine, the CDR3 is 14 residues long. CDR3 DNA is the only sequence kept; it has 42 bases, read in frame from the first base. From V the trimming removes 6 bases and from J it removes 8 bases, while the gene matches leave 7 bases of the junction unaccounted for. Worth noting for this clone: The specificity of this receptor is unknown. Base qualities are not provided; no much larger clone lies one nucleotide away.

Each collaborating institution followed its own protocols to collect whole blood in K2EDTA tubes. Collaborator samples were shipped for TCRbeta analysis as frozen whole blood, isolated PBMCs, or DNA extracted from either sample type. TCRbeta CDR3 regions were amplified from genomic DNA by means of the immunoSEQ Assay, a bias-controlled multiplex PCR. The study's own analysis went as follows. Nucleated cell counts per sample were estimated from amplification of reference gene primers within the assay. Sequence reads were collapsed and filtered to measure the absolute abundance of every unique TCRbeta CDR3 rearrangement. For each sample, productive Simpson clonality was calculated by taking the square root of Simpson's diversity index across productive rearrangements. TCRdb carries this immuneACCESS record with in-frame sequences only. Its versions omit some clonotypes, under half of them owing to an unresolved V gene in the studies checked, with the rest unexplained. That table is the source of V, J and clone size, and D and trimming were worked out from the DNA. This sample comprises 52,000 or so clones, around four fifths of them detected only once. The ten largest clones capture about 2.6% of the sample.

The chain couples TRBV4-1 to TRBJ1-4, with 9 bases aligning to TRBD1. The source of this sequence is a man aged 50 to 60 with acute or convalescent COVID-19. What was sequenced was peripheral blood. CDR3 loop: CASRDRGNREKLFF. DNA sequence: TGCGCCAGCAGAGACAGGGGGAATCGGGAAAAACTGTTTTTT.